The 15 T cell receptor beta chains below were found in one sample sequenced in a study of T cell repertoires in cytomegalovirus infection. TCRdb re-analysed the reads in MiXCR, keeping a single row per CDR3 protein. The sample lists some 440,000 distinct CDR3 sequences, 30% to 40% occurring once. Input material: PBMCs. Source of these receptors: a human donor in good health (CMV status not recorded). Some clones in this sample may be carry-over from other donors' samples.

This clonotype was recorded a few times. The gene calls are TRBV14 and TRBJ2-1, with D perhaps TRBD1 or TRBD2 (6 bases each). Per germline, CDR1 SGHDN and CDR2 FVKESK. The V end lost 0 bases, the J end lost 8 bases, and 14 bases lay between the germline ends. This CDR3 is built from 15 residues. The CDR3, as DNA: TGTGCCAGCAGCCAAGATATGGGGGGCGGGGATGAGCAGTTCTTC. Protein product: CASSQDMGGGDEQFF.

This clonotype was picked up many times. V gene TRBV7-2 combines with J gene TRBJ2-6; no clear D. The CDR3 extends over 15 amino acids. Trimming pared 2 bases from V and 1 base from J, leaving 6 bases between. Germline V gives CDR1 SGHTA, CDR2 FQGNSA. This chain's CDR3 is CASSLTPSGANVLTF. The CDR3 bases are TGTGCCAGCAGCTTAACCCCTTCTGGGGCCAACGTCCTGACTTTC.

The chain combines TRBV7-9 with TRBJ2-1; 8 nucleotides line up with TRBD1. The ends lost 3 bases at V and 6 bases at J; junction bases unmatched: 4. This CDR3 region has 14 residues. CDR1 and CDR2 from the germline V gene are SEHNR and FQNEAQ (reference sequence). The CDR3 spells CASSFSDRVNEQFF. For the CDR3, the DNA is TGTGCCAGCAGCTTCTCGGACAGGGTCAATGAGCAGTTCTTC.

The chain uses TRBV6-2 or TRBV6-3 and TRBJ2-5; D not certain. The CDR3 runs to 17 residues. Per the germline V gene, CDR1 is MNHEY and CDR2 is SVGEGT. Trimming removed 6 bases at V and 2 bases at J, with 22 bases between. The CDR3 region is CASSQEKGRIIQETQYF. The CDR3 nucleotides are TGTGCCAGCAGCCAAGAGAAGGGCCGTATTATACAAGAGACCCAGTACTTC.

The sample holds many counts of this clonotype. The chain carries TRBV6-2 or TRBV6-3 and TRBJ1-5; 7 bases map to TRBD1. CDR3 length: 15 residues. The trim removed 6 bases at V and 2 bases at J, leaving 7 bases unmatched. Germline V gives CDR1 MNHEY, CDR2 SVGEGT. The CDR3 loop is CASRDPGGGNQPQHF. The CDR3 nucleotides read TGTGCCAGCAGGGACCCAGGGGGTGGCAATCAGCCCCAGCATTTT.

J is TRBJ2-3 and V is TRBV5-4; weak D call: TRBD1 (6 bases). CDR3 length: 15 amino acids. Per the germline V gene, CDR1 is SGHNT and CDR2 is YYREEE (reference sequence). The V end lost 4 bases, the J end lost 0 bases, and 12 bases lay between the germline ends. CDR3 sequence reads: CASSDRSKSTDTQYF. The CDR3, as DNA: TGTGCCAGCAGCGACAGGTCAAAGAGCACAGATACGCAGTATTTT. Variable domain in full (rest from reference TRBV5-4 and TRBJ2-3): ETGVTQSPTHLIKTRGQQVTLRCSSQSGHNTVSWYQQALGQGPQFIFQYYREEENGRGNFPPRFSGLQFPNYSSELNVNALELDDSALYLCASSDRSKSTDTQYFGPGTRLTVL.

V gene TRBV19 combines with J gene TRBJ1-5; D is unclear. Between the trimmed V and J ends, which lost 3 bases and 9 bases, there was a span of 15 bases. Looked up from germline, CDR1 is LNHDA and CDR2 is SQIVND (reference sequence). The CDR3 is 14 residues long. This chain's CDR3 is CASSIAYPEAPQHF. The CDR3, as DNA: TGTGCCAGTAGTATTGCTTACCCCGAGGCGCCCCAGCATTTT.

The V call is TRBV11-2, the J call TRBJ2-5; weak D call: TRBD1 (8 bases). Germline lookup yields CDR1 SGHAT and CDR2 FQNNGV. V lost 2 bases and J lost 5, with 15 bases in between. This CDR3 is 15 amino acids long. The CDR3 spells CASSLSTGGGETQYF. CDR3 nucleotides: TGTGCCAGCAGCTTAAGCACAGGGGGGGGGGAGACCCAGTACTTC.

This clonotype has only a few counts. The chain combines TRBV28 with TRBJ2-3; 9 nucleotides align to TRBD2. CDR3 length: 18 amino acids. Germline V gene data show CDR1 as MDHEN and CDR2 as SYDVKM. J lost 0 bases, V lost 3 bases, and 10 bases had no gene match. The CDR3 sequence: CASSLINRSGGSTDTQYF. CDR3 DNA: TGTGCCAGCAGTTTGATAAATCGTAGCGGGGGAAGCACAGATACGCAGTATTTT.

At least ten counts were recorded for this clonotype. The CDR3 protein is CASKEIGGEKLFF. The CDR3 bases are TGTGCCAGCAAAGAGATAGGAGGAGAAAAACTGTTTTTT. The V and J genes are TRBV7-6 and TRBJ1-4; D gene unclear. The CDR3 spans 13 residues. The germline V and J ends were trimmed by 7 bases and 8 bases, with 14 bases remaining between them. The germline V gene has CDR1 SGHVS and CDR2 FNYEAQ.

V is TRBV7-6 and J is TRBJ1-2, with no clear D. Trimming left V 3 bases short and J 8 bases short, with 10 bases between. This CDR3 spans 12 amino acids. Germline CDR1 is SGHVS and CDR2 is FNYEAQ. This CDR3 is CASSFDREGYTF. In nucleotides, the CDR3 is TGTGCCAGCAGCTTCGATAGGGAGGGCTACACCTTC.

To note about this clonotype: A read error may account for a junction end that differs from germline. The CDR3 nucleotides read TGTGCCAGTAGTTTATTGGATCCGGGACAAGCGCCTGTCTTT. Amino acid sequence: CASSLLDPGQAPVF. The chain recombines TRBV19 with TRBJ1-6; the D gene is possibly TRBD1 (6 bases). Germline-derived CDR1 and CDR2 are LNHDA and SQIVND (reference sequence). The CDR3 consists of 14 residues.

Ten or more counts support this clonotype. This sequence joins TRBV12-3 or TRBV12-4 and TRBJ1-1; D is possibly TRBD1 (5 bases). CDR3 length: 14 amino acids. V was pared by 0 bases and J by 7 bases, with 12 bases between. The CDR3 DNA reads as TGTGCCAGCAGTTTAGCAGGGGTTGGGGGTGAAGCTTTCTTT. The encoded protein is CASSLAGVGGEAFF.

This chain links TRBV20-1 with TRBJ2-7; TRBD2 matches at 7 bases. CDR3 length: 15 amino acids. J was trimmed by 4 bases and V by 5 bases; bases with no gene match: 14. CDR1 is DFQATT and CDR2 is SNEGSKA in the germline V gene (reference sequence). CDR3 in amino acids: CSAGGGGSDVYEQYF. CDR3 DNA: TGCAGTGCTGGGGGGGGGGGGAGCGATGTTTACGAGCAGTACTTC.

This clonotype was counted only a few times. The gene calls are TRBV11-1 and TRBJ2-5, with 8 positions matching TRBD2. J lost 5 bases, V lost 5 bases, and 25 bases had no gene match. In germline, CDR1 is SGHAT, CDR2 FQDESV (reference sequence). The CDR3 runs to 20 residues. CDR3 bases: TGTGCCAGCAGCCCATTTCTCCGGGGGGGTCTTAAGACGTTTGGCGAGACCCAGTACTTC. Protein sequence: CASSPFLRGGLKTFGETQYF.